This T cell receptor (beta chain) was captured by sequencing in a study of blood T cell repertoires in COVID-19. This clone appeared once. Libraries were prepared by immunoSEQ multiplex PCR; TCRdb keeps only in-frame clonotypes and omits some of them. The data hold roughly 250,000 clones, with approximately 79% observed a single time. Material for sequencing was peripheral blood. The TCR originated in a woman aged 40 to 55 with active or convalescent COVID-19.

The CDR3 nucleotides read TGTGCCAGCAGCTCGACTCACAAAACCTCCTACGAGCAGTACTTC. Encoded protein: CASSSTHKTSYEQYF. The genes are TRBV7-9 and TRBJ2-7; D is ambiguous. The CDR3 has 15 residues. Germline V CDR1 and CDR2: SEHNR, FQNEAQ (reference sequence). Trimming stripped 4 bases from V and 0 bases from J, with 13 bases between.